The subject of this entry is one TCR beta chain. This clonotype was seen ten or more times. The antigen it recognizes is unknown. No base quality information exists; no much larger clone differs at one position. A patient counted as having stable hyperthyroidism if there was no progression to ophthalmopathy within 18 months of follow-up. Patients with hyperthyroidism were aged 18 to 65 years, had been newly diagnosed, and had a disease duration of less than 2 months. Patients with other autoimmune diseases, uncontrolled infections, pregnancy or lactation were excluded. Diagnosis was based on clinical symptoms, serum thyroxine, TRAb, thyroid ultrasound and orbital computed tomography. Ficoll-Paque density gradient centrifugation was used to isolate PBMCs from around 9.1 ml of fresh peripheral blood. Total RNA was extracted with Trizol reagent and quality-checked on an Agilent 2100 Bioanalyzer. Looking up the germline V gene yields CDR1 MNHNS and CDR2 SASEGT. Its CDR3 holds 13 amino acids, cysteine through phenylalanine. This entry keeps only the CDR3 DNA: 39 bases, framed from base 1. Relative to germline, V is missing 10 bases and J is missing 3 bases, with 8 bases of the junction outside any gene match.

The source of the sample is a study of Graves' ophthalmopathy and Graves' hyperthyroidism listed by TCRdb under 2018. Regarding the study in general: Peripheral blood samples were taken at the time of initial diagnosis, before any treatment was given. After sampling, hyperthyroidism patients received methimazole starting at 30 mg daily, and ophthalmopathy patients received high-dose intravenous methylprednisolone. To explore V-J signatures that separate ophthalmopathy from hyperthyroidism, a discovery set of about a hundred patients was enrolled, consisting of approximately 44 with ophthalmopathy and 55 to 65 with stable hyperthyroidism. An independent validation cohort comprised fewer than 20 hyperthyroidism patients and about 16 patients who later progressed from hyperthyroidism to ophthalmopathy. In roughly six hyperthyroidism patients, T-cell repertoires of thyroid tissue and blood were compared. The approximately 90 discovery patients were divided at random into training and test sets in a 7:3 ratio. In total, around 140 blood samples were TCR-sequenced: approximately 42 ophthalmopathy, under 85 hyperthyroidism and roughly 17 hyperthyroidism-to-ophthalmopathy patients. To tell Graves' ophthalmopathy apart from Graves' hyperthyroidism, and to predict which patients would progress to ophthalmopathy, the study relied on TCR beta repertoire signatures. The investigation overall reported the following: No statistical method was used to predetermine the sample size, and group allocation was not hidden from the investigators. Most expanded thyroid clonotypes with frequency above 0.001 were also detected in blood, suggesting blood repertoires may reflect the thyroid immune response. In validation, the model predicted ophthalmopathy progression with 55% to 71% sensitivity and approximately 78% specificity; about a dozen predicted patients were CT-confirmed with GO in a median of approximately 6.2 months. In cross-validation, the 13-signature model distinguished ophthalmopathy from stable hyperthyroidism with less than 90% sensitivity and approximately 81% specificity, while in the test set the corresponding values were approximately 79% and 70%.

TCR beta CDR3 regions were amplified from RNA transcripts for repertoire sequencing. The first round was an RT-PCR using HTBI primers with the Qiagen OneStep RT-PCR kit, and this first round was followed by a second-round multiplex PCR, then size selection and purification. Sequencing of the libraries was carried out on an Illumina HiSeq2000 in paired-end mode with 100 bp reads. On the study's bioinformatics: SOAPnuke was used to process the reads, throwing out any read that had adapters, had uncalled bases, had a mean Phred below 15, or lacked an exact constant-primer or identifier match. High-quality paired reads were merged with COPE v1.2.5. Unique nucleotide sequences were defined as clonotypes and aligned to IMGT TRB V, D and J references using MiTCR v1.1. Analysis was restricted to V-J combinations with a frequency above 0.0001, which covered just over 98% of repertoires. For each V-J combination, a TCR clonal expansion and chaos score was defined as the ratio of F50 clonal expansion to chaos observed in the TCRdist matrix. Welch's t-statistics and random forest were used to reduce the features to 10 to 15 V-J combinations, which were then used as input to a naive Bayes classifier. The similarity between thyroid and blood repertoires was quantified using the Morisita-Horn index. TCRdb redid the processing of the public reads, applying fastp at Q25 and MiXCR, and retained in-frame beta chains. Identical CDR3 proteins give one entry, which carries the most common genes and DNA. TCRdb, not the original authors, processed these V and J calls. Present in this sample are hundreds of thousands of distinct CDR3 sequences, around 21% of which were seen just once. The top ten hold approximately 3.2% of the sample.

The receptor was derived from a young woman with stable Graves' hyperthyroidism. Donor details come from another sample of the same person, matched by shared clones. The chain couples TRBV6-1 to TRBJ2-5; TRBD2 aligns with 7 central bases. Sequencing was performed on peripheral blood. The CDR3 protein is CATTWGGEETQYF. The DNA sequence is given as TGTGCCACCACCTGGGGAGGGGAAGAGACCCAGTACTTC.